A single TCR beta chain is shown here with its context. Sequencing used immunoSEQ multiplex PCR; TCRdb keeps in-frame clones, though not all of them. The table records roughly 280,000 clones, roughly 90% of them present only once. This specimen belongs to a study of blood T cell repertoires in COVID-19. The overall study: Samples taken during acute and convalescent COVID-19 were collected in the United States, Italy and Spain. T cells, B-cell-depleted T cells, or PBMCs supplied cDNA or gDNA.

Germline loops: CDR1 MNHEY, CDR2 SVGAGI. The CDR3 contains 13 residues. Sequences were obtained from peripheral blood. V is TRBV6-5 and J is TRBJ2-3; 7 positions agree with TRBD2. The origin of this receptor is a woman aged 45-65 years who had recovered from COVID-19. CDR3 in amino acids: CALKRGSTDTQYF. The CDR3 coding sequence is TGTGCGTTGAAGCGGGGTAGCACAGATACGCAGTATTTT.